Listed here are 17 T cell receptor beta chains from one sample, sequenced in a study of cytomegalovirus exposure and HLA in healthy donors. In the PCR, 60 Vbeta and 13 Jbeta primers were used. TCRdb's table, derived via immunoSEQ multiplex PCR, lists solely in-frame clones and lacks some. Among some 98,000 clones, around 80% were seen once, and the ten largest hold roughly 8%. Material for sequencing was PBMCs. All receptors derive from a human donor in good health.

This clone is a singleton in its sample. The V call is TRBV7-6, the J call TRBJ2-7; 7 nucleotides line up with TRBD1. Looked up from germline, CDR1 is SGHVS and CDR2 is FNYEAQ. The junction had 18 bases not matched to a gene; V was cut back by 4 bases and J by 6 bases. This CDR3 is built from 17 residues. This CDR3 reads CASSSQKPGQFSSEQYF. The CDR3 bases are TGTGCCAGCAGCTCTCAAAAACCGGGACAGTTTTCATCCGAGCAGTACTTC.

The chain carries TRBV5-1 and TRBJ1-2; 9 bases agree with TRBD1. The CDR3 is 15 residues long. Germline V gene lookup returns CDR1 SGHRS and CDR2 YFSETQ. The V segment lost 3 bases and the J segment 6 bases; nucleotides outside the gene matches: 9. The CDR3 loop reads CASSWGTGGENGYTF. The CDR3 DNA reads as TGCGCCAGCAGCTGGGGAACAGGGGGCGAAAATGGCTACACCTTC.

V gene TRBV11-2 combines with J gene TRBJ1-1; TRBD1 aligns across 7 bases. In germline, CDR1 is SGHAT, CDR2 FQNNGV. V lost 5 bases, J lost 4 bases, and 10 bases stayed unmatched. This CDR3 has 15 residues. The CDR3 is CASSPQTTGPTEAFF. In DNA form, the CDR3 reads TGTGCCAGCAGCCCTCAAACGACAGGGCCCACTGAAGCTTTCTTT.

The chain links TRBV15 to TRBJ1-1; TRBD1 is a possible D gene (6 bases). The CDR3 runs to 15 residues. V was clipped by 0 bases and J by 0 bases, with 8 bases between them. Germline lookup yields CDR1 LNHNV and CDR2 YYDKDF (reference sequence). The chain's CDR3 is CATSRETGLNTEAFF. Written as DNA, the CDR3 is TGTGCCACCAGCAGAGAGACAGGCCTGAACACTGAAGCTTTCTTT.

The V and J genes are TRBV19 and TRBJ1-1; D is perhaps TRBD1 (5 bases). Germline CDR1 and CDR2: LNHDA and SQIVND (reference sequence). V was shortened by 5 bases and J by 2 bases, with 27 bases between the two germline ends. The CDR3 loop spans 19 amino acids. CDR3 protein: CASSWRGPGFEGSNTEAFF. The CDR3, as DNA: TGTGCCAGTAGTTGGAGGGGACCAGGTTTCGAGGGTTCAAACACTGAAGCTTTCTTT.

The CDR3: CASSEITGNGQPQHF. CDR3 nucleotides: TGTGCCAGCAGTGAGATTACAGGCAATGGTCAGCCCCAGCATTTT. The chain couples TRBV6-1 to TRBJ1-5; D possibly corresponds to TRBD1 (5 bases). This CDR3 has 15 amino acids. Trimming left V 3 bases short and J 6 bases short, with 15 bases between. Germline values: CDR1 MNHNS, CDR2 SASEGT.

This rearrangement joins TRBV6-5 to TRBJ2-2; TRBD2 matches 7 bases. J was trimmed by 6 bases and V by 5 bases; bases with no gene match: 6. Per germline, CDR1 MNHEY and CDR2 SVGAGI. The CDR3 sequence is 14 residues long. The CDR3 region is CASSGGGRSGELFF. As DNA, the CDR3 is TGTGCCAGCAGTGGCGGGGGAAGGTCCGGGGAGCTGTTTTTT.

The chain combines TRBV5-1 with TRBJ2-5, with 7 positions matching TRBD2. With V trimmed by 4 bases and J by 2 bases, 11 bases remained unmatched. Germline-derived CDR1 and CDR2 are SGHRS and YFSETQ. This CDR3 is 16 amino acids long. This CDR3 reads CASSALGQGGQETQYF. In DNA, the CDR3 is TGCGCCAGCAGCGCCCTGGGGCAGGGAGGGCAAGAGACCCAGTACTTC. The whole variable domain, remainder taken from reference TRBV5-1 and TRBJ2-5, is KAGVTQTPRYLIKTRGQQVTLSCSPISGHRSVSWYQQTPGQGLQFLFEYFSETQRNKGNFPGRFSGRQFSNSRSEMNVSTLELGDSALYLCASSALGQGGQETQYFGPGTRLLVL.

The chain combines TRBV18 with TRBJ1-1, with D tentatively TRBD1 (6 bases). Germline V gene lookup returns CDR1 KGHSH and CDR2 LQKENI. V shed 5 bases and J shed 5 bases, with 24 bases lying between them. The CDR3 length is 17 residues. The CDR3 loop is CASSALEVRGARTEAFF. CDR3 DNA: TGTGCCAGCTCAGCGTTGGAGGTACGGGGGGCGAGGACTGAAGCTTTCTTT.

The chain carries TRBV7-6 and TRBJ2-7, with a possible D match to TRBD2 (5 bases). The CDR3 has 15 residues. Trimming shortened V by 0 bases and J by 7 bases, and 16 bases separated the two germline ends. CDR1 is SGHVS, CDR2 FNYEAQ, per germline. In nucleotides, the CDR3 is TGTGCCAGCAGCTTAGCTTGGGGAGCAGAGCAAGAGCAGTACTTC. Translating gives CASSLAWGAEQEQYF.

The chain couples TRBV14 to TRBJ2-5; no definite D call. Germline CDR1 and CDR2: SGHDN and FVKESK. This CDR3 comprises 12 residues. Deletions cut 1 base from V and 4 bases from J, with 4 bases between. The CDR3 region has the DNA TGTGCCAGCAGCCAAGGGAGAGAGACCCAGTACTTC. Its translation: CASSQGRETQYF.

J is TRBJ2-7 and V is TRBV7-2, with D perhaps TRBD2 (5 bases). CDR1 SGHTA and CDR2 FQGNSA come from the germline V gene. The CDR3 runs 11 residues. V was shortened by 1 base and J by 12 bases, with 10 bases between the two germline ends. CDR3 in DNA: TGTGCCAGCAGCTTAGGGCGGGCCTCGTACTTC. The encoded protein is CASSLGRASYF.

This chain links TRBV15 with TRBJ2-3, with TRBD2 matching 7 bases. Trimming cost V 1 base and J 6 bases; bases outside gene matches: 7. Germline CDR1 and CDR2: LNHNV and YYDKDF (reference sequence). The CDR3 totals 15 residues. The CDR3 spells CATSRVGGSADTQYF. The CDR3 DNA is TGTGCCACCAGCAGAGTCGGCGGGAGCGCCGATACGCAGTATTTT.

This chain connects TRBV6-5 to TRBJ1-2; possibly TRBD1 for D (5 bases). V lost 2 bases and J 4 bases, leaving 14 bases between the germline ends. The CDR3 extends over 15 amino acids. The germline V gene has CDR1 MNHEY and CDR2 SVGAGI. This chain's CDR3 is CASSYGVAGSYGYTF. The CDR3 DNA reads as TGTGCCAGCAGTTACGGAGTTGCAGGGTCCTATGGCTACACCTTC.

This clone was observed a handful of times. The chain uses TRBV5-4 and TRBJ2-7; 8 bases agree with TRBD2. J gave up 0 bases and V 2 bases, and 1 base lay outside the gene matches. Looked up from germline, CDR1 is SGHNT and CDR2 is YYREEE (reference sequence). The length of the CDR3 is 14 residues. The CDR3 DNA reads TGTGCCAGCAGCTTAGCGGGAGTCTCCTACGAGCAGTACTTC. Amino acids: CASSLAGVSYEQYF.

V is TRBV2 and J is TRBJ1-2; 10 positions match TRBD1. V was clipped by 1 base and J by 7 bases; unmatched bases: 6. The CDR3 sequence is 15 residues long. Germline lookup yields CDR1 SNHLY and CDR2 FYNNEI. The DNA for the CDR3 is TGTGCCAGCAGTGAAGTGGGACAGGGGCTCGGTGGCTACACCTTC. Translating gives CASSEVGQGLGGYTF.

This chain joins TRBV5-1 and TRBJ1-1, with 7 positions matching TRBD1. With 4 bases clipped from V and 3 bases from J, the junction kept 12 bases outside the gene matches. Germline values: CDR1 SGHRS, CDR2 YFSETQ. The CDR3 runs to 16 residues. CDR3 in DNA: TGCGCCAGCAGCGACCGACAGGGCAGTTTGGACACTGAAGCTTTCTTT. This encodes CASSDRQGSLDTEAFF.